The T cell receptor (beta chain) described here comes from a study of a mutant IDH1 vaccine in newly diagnosed glioma. This CDR3 is built from 15 residues. V was cut by 4 bases and J by 7 bases, with 18 bases left in between. CDR1 is SGHNT, CDR2 YYREEE, per germline (reference sequence). The time point denotes: week 35, safety follow-up. Vaccination comprised doses that each held 300 ug of mutant IDH1 20-mer peptide, plus topical imiquimod. The assay was immunoSEQ multiplex PCR, and TCRdb's table has in-frame clones only and misses some. The table lists about 66,000 clones, under 85% of them singletons. This clone has only one observation. Antigen specificity is unknown.

The material sequenced was PBMCs, taken from a glioma patient whose treatment included an IDH1 peptide vaccine. The TCR sequence derives from a man aged 50 or older with glioma. This chain uses TRBV5-4 with TRBJ1-5; D not certain. The CDR3 region has the DNA TGTGCCAGCAGCCCGGAGGTCGGGCAAGGGCAGCCCCAGCATTTT. The encoded protein is CASSPEVGQGQPQHF.